Here is one TCR beta chain with its context. The data derive from a study of T cells expressing NK-cell markers. Study context: The TCR beta repertoires were obtained from sorted CD3+CD56+NKG2C+, CD3+CD56+NKG2C- and CD3+CD56-NKG2C+ T cells.

Germline CDR1 is SQVTM and CDR2 is ANQGSEA. The CDR3 contains 14 residues. From its re-call of the 5' RACE reads, TCRdb lists each CDR3 protein once, without DNA. Recorded for this sample: about 160,000 distinct CDR3 sequences. The rearrangement uses TRBV29-1 and TRBJ1-3; as DNA is missing, the TRBD1 call by TCRdb cannot be tested. This clonotype originated in a man aged 18-75 years in good health. The specimen was blood T cells: a sorted CD56 or NKG2C T cell subset, CD4+ or CD8+ T cells, or bulk PBMC T cells (not recorded which). This chain's CDR3 is CSVDGTVGGNTIYF. The full variable domain, with the rest looked up from reference TRBV29-1 and TRBJ1-3, is SAVISQKPSRDICQRGTSLTIQCQVDSQVTMMFWYRQQPGQSLTLIATANQGSEATYESGFVIDKFPISRPNLTFSTLTVSNMSPEDSSIYLCSVDGTVGGNTIYFGEGSWLTVV.